The T cell receptor beta chain under discussion was sequenced for a study of T-cell reconstitution after alpha-beta-depleted transplantation in children (dated by TCRdb to 2015 to 2016). The study in broad terms: Using TCR repertoire profiling, the study quantitatively followed how T-cell immune reconstitution unfolded in children after TCRalphabeta/CD19-depleted allogeneic hematopoietic cell transplantation. Overall study results and their limits: Apparently early alphabetaT-cell count recovery about two months after transplant reportedly relied on only several hundred rapidly expanded clones derived from non-depleted graft cells. In some patients, high TCRbeta diversity at day 60 was attributed to recipient T cells and intrathymic progenitors that had survived conditioning. Hyperexpanded clone frequencies declined over subsequent months; after one year, T-cell counts and TCRbeta diversity were mostly attributed to newly produced T cells.

Libraries were built with PCR. TCRdb lists the instrument as Illumina HiSeq 2500. TCR library preparation used molecular barcoding, with unique molecular identifiers applied to normalize quantification of the TCRbeta repertoire. The public reads were quality trimmed at Q25 with fastp and then assembled into clones with MiXCR by TCRdb, keeping productive beta chains. Rows are combined by CDR3 protein, so each entry shows the most common genes and DNA. The sample table shows hundreds of thousands of distinct CDR3 sequences, and around 16% are seen once. About 32% of the sample rests with the top ten. With regard to this clonotype: Its antigen is unknown. Base qualities are not at hand, and no much larger clone is one base apart.

Trimming costs V 3 bases and J 4 bases, and their ends lie 15 bases apart. From a lookup of the germline V gene (reference sequence), CDR1 and CDR2 are PRHDT and FYEKMQ. Counted from cysteine to phenylalanine, this CDR3 has 15 amino acids. Here the CDR3 DNA is all that survives: 45 bases in frame from base 1. The treatment or condition label corresponds to: allogeneic hematopoietic cell transplantation with graft depleted of TCRalphabeta T cells and CD19 B cells. The children who served as transplant recipients had been given grafts of TCRalphabeta/CD19-depleted allogeneic hematopoietic cells. The sequence derives from a boy under two years old who had a stem cell transplant for Wiskott-Aldrich syndrome, so the T cells may come from the graft donor. The V and J genes are TRBV13 and TRBJ2-5; matching of 6 bases hints at TRBD1 as the D gene. The sequencing here drew on PBMCs, mostly from graft donor cells, taken 360 days after TCRalphabeta/CD19-depleted stem cell transplant. The nucleotide sequence is given as TGTGCCAGCAGCTTCCGGGACACCAGAGGAGAGACCCAGTACTTC. The encoded protein is CASSFRDTRGETQYF.